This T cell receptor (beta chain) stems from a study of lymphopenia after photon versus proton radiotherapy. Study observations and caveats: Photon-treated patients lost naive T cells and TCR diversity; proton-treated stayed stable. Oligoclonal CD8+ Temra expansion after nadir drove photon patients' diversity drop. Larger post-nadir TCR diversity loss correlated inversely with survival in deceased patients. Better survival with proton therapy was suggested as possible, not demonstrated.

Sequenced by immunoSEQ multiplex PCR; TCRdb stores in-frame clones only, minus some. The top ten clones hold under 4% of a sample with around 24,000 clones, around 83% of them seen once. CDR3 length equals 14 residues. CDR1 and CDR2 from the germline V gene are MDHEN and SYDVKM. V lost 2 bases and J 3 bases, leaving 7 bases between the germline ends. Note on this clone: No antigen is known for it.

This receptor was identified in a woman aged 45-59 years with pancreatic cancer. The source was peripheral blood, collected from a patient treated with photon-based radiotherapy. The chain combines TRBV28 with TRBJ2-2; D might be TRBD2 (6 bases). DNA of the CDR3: TGTGCCAGCAGTTTAGGGGGGTACACCGGGGAGCTGTTTTTT. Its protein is CASSLGGYTGELFF.